The 23 T cell receptor beta chains reported below all come from one sample, sequenced in a study of cytomegalovirus exposure and HLA in healthy donors. PCR used 60 Vbeta primers and 13 Jbeta primers. Libraries were prepared by immunoSEQ multiplex PCR; TCRdb keeps only in-frame clonotypes and omits some of them. The data contain 130,000 or so clones, more than 70% of them singletons. The sequenced sample was PBMCs. The receptors were gathered from a male donor in good health and CMV-seronegative.

The genes are TRBV9 and TRBJ1-4; 7 nucleotides match TRBD1. The CDR3 extends over 15 amino acids. The germline gives CDR1 SGDLS, CDR2 YYNGEE. The V gene end was trimmed by 3 bases and the J gene end by 7 bases; junction bases not matched to a gene: 9. The DNA for the CDR3 is TGTGCCAGCAGCGCCCGGACAGGAGGGGCTGAAAAACTGTTTTTT. This gives the protein CASSARTGGAEKLFF.

The chain is built from TRBV18 and TRBJ1-2; 7 nucleotides match TRBD1. The V gene end was trimmed by 6 bases and the J gene end by 0 bases; junction bases not matched to a gene: 10. Germline V gene sequence: CDR1 KGHSH, CDR2 LQKENI. The CDR3 sequence is 16 residues long. CDR3 residues: CASSVNRGPANYGYTF. For the CDR3, the DNA is TGTGCCAGCTCGGTGAACAGGGGCCCAGCTAACTATGGCTACACCTTC.

The chain recombines TRBV5-6 with TRBJ2-5; D remains ambiguous. The CDR3 runs to 11 residues. The V gene lost 3 bases and the J gene lost 5 bases, with 5 bases spanning the gap. Germline V gives CDR1 SGHDT, CDR2 YYEEEE. CDR3 DNA sequence: TGTGCCAGCAGCTACGGTGAGACCCAGTACTTC. It encodes CASSYGETQYF.

CDR3 in DNA: TGCAGCGTTGAAGTAAGGGGCTCCACAGATACGCAGTATTTT. Translation: CSVEVRGSTDTQYF. The chain is built from TRBV29-1 and TRBJ2-3, with D tentatively TRBD1 (5 bases). The CDR3 sequence is 14 residues long. In germline, CDR1 is SQVTM, CDR2 ANQGSEA. V lost 1 base and J lost 2, with 10 bases in between.

The chain employs TRBV5-1 and TRBJ1-3; 7 nucleotides agree with TRBD1. Germline trimming cut 2 bases from V and 0 bases from J; bases unmatched to any gene: 8. CDR1 is SGHRS, CDR2 YFSETQ, per germline. This CDR3 contains 17 residues. This CDR3 reads CASSLLTGQSSGNTIYF. The CDR3, as DNA: TGCGCCAGCAGCTTATTGACAGGGCAGAGCTCTGGAAACACCATATATTTT. The full variable domain, in which reference TRBV5-1 and TRBJ1-3 provide the parts outside the CDR3, is KAGVTQTPRYLIKTRGQQVTLSCSPISGHRSVSWYQQTPGQGLQFLFEYFSETQRNKGNFPGRFSGRQFSNSRSEMNVSTLELGDSALYLCASSLLTGQSSGNTIYFGEGSWLTVV.

Points on this clone: A read error may account for a junction end that differs from germline. The chain uses TRBV2 and TRBJ2-1; the match to TRBD2 covers 7 bases. Germline values: CDR1 SNHLY, CDR2 FYNNEI. The CDR3 length is 16 residues. In DNA form, the CDR3 reads TGTGCCAGCAATGAAGCGGGGCCCCGCTCCTACAATGAGCAGTTCTTC. Encoded protein: CASNEAGPRSYNEQFF.

The chain links TRBV29-1 to TRBJ1-5; D not resolved. Between the trimmed V and J ends, which lost 8 bases and 15 bases, there was a span of 14 bases. Looked up from germline, CDR1 is SQVTM and CDR2 is ANQGSEA. This CDR3 is built from 9 residues. The CDR3, as DNA: TGCAGCCCCCCCCGTCCCGGGCATTTT. Protein sequence: CSPPRPGHF.

This clone was seen once. This chain joins TRBV2 and TRBJ2-7; 12 bases align to TRBD2. Germline CDR1 SNHLY, CDR2 FYNNEI. This CDR3 has 17 residues. The J segment lost 3 bases and the V segment lost 6 bases, leaving 12 bases of the junction unmatched. CDR3 amino acids: CASRRIGGLAGIYEQYF. CDR3 bases: TGTGCCAGCAGGAGGATAGGAGGACTAGCGGGGATCTACGAGCAGTACTTC.

V and J are TRBV5-1 and TRBJ2-7; perhaps TRBD2 as D (5 bases). CDR3 length: 15 amino acids. CDR1 is SGHRS, CDR2 YFSETQ, per germline. V shed 2 bases and J shed 0 bases, with 12 bases lying between them. CDR3 loop: CASSLTGLSSYEQYF. The CDR3 nucleotides read TGCGCCAGCAGCTTAACTGGACTGAGCTCCTACGAGCAGTACTTC.

The genes are TRBV29-1 and TRBJ2-5; D unresolved. Gene TRBJ2-7 matches the end of the DNA better, so the J call may be wrong. Germline CDR1 and CDR2: SQVTM and ANQGSEA. This CDR3 comprises 11 residues. CDR3 residues: CSVVSLYEQYF. The CDR3 DNA reads TGCAGCGTTGTCTCTCTTTACGAGCAGTACTTC.

The chain couples TRBV19 to TRBJ1-4; a weak D match, TRBD1 (6 bases). Germline V gives CDR1 LNHDA, CDR2 SQIVND (reference sequence). Trimming stripped 3 bases from V and 8 bases from J, with 10 bases between. The CDR3 is made up of 13 amino acids. CDR3 in amino acids: CASSMGGGEKLFF. The CDR3 DNA reads TGTGCCAGTAGTATGGGAGGGGGGGAAAAACTGTTTTTT. The variable domain in full, with the rest retrieved from reference TRBV19 and TRBJ1-4, is DGGITQSPKYLFRKEGQNVTLSCEQNLNHDAMYWYRQDPGQGLRLIYYSQIVNDFQKGDIAEGYSVSREKKESFPLTVTSAQKNPTAFYLCASSMGGGEKLFFGSGTQLSVL.

The CDR3 is CASSYMGQHQETQYF. Here the CDR3 DNA reads TGCGCCAGCAGCTACATGGGACAGCACCAAGAGACCCAGTACTTC. V and J are TRBV5-1 and TRBJ2-5, with 7 bases aligning to TRBD1. The CDR3 is 15 amino acids. Germline V gene data show CDR1 as SGHRS and CDR2 as YFSETQ. Trimming removed 3 bases from V and 0 bases from J; junction bases left unmatched: 5.

The chain carries TRBV11-2 and TRBJ2-6, with D possibly TRBD1 on 6 matching bases. This CDR3 is built from 18 residues. In germline, CDR1 is SGHAT, CDR2 FQNNGV. V dropped 4 bases and J dropped 0 bases, with 16 bases sitting between them. In nucleotides, the CDR3 is TGTGCCAGCAGCTCCGGGACATCCTTGCTCTCTGGGGCCAACGTCCTGACTTTC. Protein sequence: CASSSGTSLLSGANVLTF.

The rearrangement joins TRBV7-2 to TRBJ2-7; 14 nucleotides line up with TRBD2. Germline CDR1 is SGHTA and CDR2 is FQGNSA. This CDR3 contains 16 residues. J lost 4 bases, V lost 3 bases, and 5 bases had no gene match. DNA for the CDR3: TGTGCCAGCAGCTTGCACGGACTAGCGGGGGGTTACGAGCAGTACTTC. Translation gives CASSLHGLAGGYEQYF.

J is TRBJ1-1 and V is TRBV18, with D maybe TRBD1 (5 bases). The germline V gene has CDR1 KGHSH and CDR2 LQKENI. The V gene lost 6 bases and the J gene lost 3 bases, with 14 bases spanning the gap. This CDR3 spans 14 amino acids. The CDR3 DNA follows: TGTGCCAGCTCCCCTGGGGCAAGTGACACTGAAGCTTTCTTT. This translates into CASSPGASDTEAFF.

This clone was counted once. V usage is TRBV6-5 and J usage is TRBJ2-1, with 12 bases identical to TRBD2. V dropped 4 bases and J dropped 4; count of bases not matched to a gene: 2. Germline CDR1 is MNHEY and CDR2 is SVGAGI. CDR3 length: 15 residues. The CDR3 DNA follows: TGTGCCAGCAGTTCGACTAGCGGGGGTTACAATGAGCAGTTCTTC. It encodes CASSSTSGGYNEQFF.

This clone showed up just a few times. The genes are TRBV7-2 and TRBJ1-4; the match to TRBD1 covers 9 bases. Germline loops: CDR1 SGHTA, CDR2 FQGNSA. The J segment lost 6 bases and the V segment lost 4 bases, leaving 6 bases of the junction unmatched. This CDR3 is built from 15 residues. The CDR3: CASSSGTGKYEKLFF. DNA for the CDR3: TGTGCCAGCAGCTCAGGGACAGGGAAATATGAAAAACTGTTTTTT.

The chain links TRBV5-1 to TRBJ2-3; maybe TRBD1 (5 bases). Trimming shortened V by 1 base and J by 2 bases, and 11 bases separated the two germline ends. Germline V lookup: CDR1 SGHRS, CDR2 YFSETQ. The CDR3 is 15 residues long. CDR3 region: CASSLSGISTDTQYF. The CDR3 nucleotides are TGCGCCAGCAGCTTGTCAGGGATTTCCACAGATACGCAGTATTTT.

The chain is built from TRBV7-2 and TRBJ2-2; 7 nucleotides line up with TRBD1. Germline V gene sequence: CDR1 SGHTA, CDR2 FQGNSA. The CDR3 contains 14 residues. With V trimmed by 8 bases and J by 7 bases, 10 bases remained unmatched. The CDR3 loop reads CASHGRGGIGELFF. The CDR3 coding sequence is TGTGCCAGCCACGGACGAGGGGGCATCGGGGAGCTGTTTTTT.

The chain has TRBV5-1 and TRBJ1-5; 7 bases match TRBD1. V shed 4 bases and J 2 bases; nucleotides not matched to a gene: 3. In germline, CDR1 is SGHRS, CDR2 YFSETQ. This CDR3 spans 14 amino acids. CDR3 protein: CASSTGDGNQPQHF. CDR3 sequence (DNA): TGCGCCAGCAGCACAGGGGACGGCAATCAGCCCCAGCATTTT.

The CDR3 DNA reads as TGTGCCAGAAGTCTCCGACAGGTCCCAGATACGCAGTATTTT. It translates to CARSLRQVPDTQYF. The genes are TRBV5-3 and TRBJ2-3; TRBD1 is a possible D gene (6 bases). TRBV5-3 is designated an ORF whose function remains uncertain. Trimming removed 5 bases from V and 4 bases from J, with 14 bases in between. This CDR3 is built from 14 residues.

The chain couples TRBV2 to TRBJ1-1; D is possibly TRBD1 (5 bases). Per the germline V gene, CDR1 is SNHLY and CDR2 is FYNNEI. This CDR3 spans 14 amino acids. V gave up 5 bases and J gave up 1 base, with 11 bases separating them. CDR3 region: CASSFSRANTEAFF. The CDR3 DNA reads as TGTGCCAGCAGTTTTTCCAGGGCGAACACTGAAGCTTTCTTT.

The chain employs TRBV9 and TRBJ1-4, with unresolved D. The germline CDR1 and CDR2 sequences are SGDLS and YYNGEE. V lost 2 bases to trimming and J lost 8 bases, with 13 bases between them. This CDR3 region has 14 residues. The CDR3 nucleotides read TGTGCCAGCAGCGTCTACAGTGGGTCCGAAAAACTGTTTTTT. Residues: CASSVYSGSEKLFF.